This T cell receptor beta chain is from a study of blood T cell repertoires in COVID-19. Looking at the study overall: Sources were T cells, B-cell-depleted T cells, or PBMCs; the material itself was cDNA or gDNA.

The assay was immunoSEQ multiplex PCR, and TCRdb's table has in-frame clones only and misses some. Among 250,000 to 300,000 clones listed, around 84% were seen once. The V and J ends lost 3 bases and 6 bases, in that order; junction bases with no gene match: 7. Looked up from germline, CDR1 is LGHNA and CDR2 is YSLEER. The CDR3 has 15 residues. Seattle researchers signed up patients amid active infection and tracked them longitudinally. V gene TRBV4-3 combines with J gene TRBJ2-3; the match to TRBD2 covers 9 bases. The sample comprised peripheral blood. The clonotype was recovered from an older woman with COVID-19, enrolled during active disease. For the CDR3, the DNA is TGCGCCAGCAGCCAGGCATTAGCGGGAGCCGATACGCAGTATTTT. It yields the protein CASSQALAGADTQYF.